This TCR beta chain was recovered during a study of molecular identifiers for immune sequencing clone quantification. Overall study findings and caveats: It was shown that clones above 20 RNA copies held over 99% of effector molecules, but under 1% in naive cells.

The V end was cut by 8 bases, the J end by 2 bases, with 12 bases between. This CDR3 is built from 13 residues. In germline, CDR1 is MNHEY, CDR2 SVGEGT. TCRdb re-derived calls from the PCR reads in MiXCR, one entry per CDR3 protein. The sample yields over 600,000 distinct CDR3 sequences, around 20% seen once. This clonotype appeared many times. The antigen remains unidentified. The TCR sequence derives from a human donor in good health. Some libraries in this study had Jurkat cell RNA spiked in. The specimen was naive CD8+ T cells from blood, with Jurkat cell RNA spiked in. Subset defined: FACS-sorted CD8+CD4-CCR7+CD45RA+ naive T cells. This chain uses TRBV6-2 or TRBV6-3 with TRBJ2-5; D may match TRBD1 or TRBD2 (5 bases each). CDR3 protein: CASDSGLQETQYF. CDR3 nucleotide sequence: TGTGCCAGCGACAGCGGATTACAAGAGACCCAGTACTTC.